These 24 T cell receptor beta chains were all obtained from the same sample, sequenced in a study of long-term antiretroviral therapy in people with HIV. This was the immunoSEQ v3.0 assay at survey level. Profiling relied on immunoSEQ multiplex PCR, and the TCRdb table lists in-frame clones only, not all of them. The data hold about 26,000 clones, with about 80% observed a single time. The sequencing here drew on unsorted PBMCs, taken 1.1 years before starting antiretroviral therapy. Every receptor here comes from a woman aged 25-40 years with HIV.

V gene TRBV27 combines with J gene TRBJ1-1; the match to TRBD1 covers 11 bases. The CDR3 loop spans 15 amino acids. CDR1 and CDR2 (germline): MNHEY, SMNVEV (reference sequence). Trimming removed 4 bases from V and 3 bases from J; junction bases left unmatched: 4. The CDR3 DNA reads TGTGCCAGCAGTTCGGGGACAGGGGGGGACACTGAAGCTTTCTTT. This gives the protein CASSSGTGGDTEAFF.

The gene calls are TRBV2 and TRBJ2-7; D is ambiguous. Germline V gene data show CDR1 as SNHLY and CDR2 as FYNNEI. V lost 0 bases, J lost 3 bases, and 9 bases lay in between. The CDR3 length is 14 residues. The CDR3: CASSEAVTYYEQYF. The CDR3 bases are TGTGCCAGCAGTGAAGCGGTCACTTACTACGAGCAGTACTTC.

The chain is built from TRBV7-3 and TRBJ2-5; D possibly uses TRBD1 or TRBD2 (5 bases each). The CDR3 is 14 residues long. Germline assignment: CDR1 SGHTA and CDR2 FQGTGA. The V end was cut by 4 bases, the J end by 4 bases, with 13 bases between. This CDR3 reads CASSWTGGGETQYF. Here the CDR3 DNA reads TGTGCCAGCAGCTGGACGGGTGGGGGAGAGACCCAGTACTTC.

The count of this clone is one. The rearrangement links TRBV18 to TRBJ2-4, with 11 bases aligning to TRBD2. The CDR3 spans 15 residues. Trimming took 6 bases from V and 6 from J; bases not matched to a gene: 7. The germline V gene encodes CDR1 KGHSH and CDR2 LQKENI. CDR3 DNA: TGTGCCAGCTCGGGGGGACTAGCGGAGTCAAACATTCAGTACTTC. Translation gives CASSGGLAESNIQYF.

This chain links TRBV5-1 with TRBJ2-5; 13 bases agree with TRBD2. Looked up from germline, CDR1 is SGHRS and CDR2 is YFSETQ. This CDR3 is 15 amino acids long. The ends lost 4 bases at V and 5 bases at J; junction bases unmatched: 5. The CDR3 loop is CASSETSGGWETQYF. The CDR3 DNA is TGCGCCAGCAGCGAGACTAGCGGGGGGTGGGAGACCCAGTACTTC.

The genes are TRBV11-2 and TRBJ2-7; TRBD2 agrees at 13 bases. Looked up from germline, CDR1 is SGHAT and CDR2 is FQNNGV. The CDR3 runs to 16 residues. Germline trimming cut 5 bases from V and 1 base from J; bases unmatched to any gene: 5. Here the CDR3 DNA reads TGTGCCAGCAGCCGGACTAGCGGGGGTATTTCCTACGAGCAGTACTTC. Translated, it gives CASSRTSGGISYEQYF.

V usage is TRBV19 and J usage is TRBJ2-5, with D possibly TRBD1 on 6 matching bases. This CDR3 region has 14 residues. Germline V gene lookup returns CDR1 LNHDA and CDR2 SQIVND (reference sequence). V lost 4 bases and J 0 bases, leaving 9 bases between the germline ends. The DNA of the CDR3 is TGTGCCAGTAGTACTGGACAGTACCAAGAGACCCAGTACTTC. The encoded protein is CASSTGQYQETQYF.

This chain uses TRBV30 with TRBJ2-3; possibly TRBD1 or TRBD2 for D (7 bases each). This CDR3 spans 15 amino acids. CDR1 is GTSNPN and CDR2 is SVGIG in the germline V gene (reference sequence). Trimming stripped 3 bases from V and 4 bases from J, with 17 bases between. The chain's CDR3 is CAWSRGGPGADTQYF. Here the CDR3 DNA reads TGTGCCTGGAGCAGGGGGGGCCCAGGGGCAGATACGCAGTATTTT.

The V gene is TRBV10-3, the J gene TRBJ1-5, with 10 bases fitting TRBD1. The CDR3 totals 19 residues. The junction had 14 bases not matched to a gene; V was cut back by 4 bases and J by 2 bases. Germline loops: CDR1 ENHRY, CDR2 SYGVKD. In DNA, the CDR3 is TGTGCCATCAGTGCTACTCGGACAGGGGGTCAGGTAGGCAATCAGCCCCAGCATTTT. This codes for CAISATRTGGQVGNQPQHF.

This chain joins TRBV5-5 and TRBJ2-2; weak D call: TRBD1 (5 bases). The CDR3 totals 14 residues. Trimming pared 4 bases from V and 2 bases from J, leaving 9 bases between. In germline, CDR1 is SGHKS, CDR2 YYEKEE (reference sequence). The CDR3 sequence is CASSGDRNTGELFF. The CDR3 region has the DNA TGTGCCAGCAGCGGCGACAGAAACACCGGGGAGCTGTTTTTT.

The chain uses TRBV30 and TRBJ1-1; no clear D gene. Germline CDR1 and CDR2: GTSNPN and SVGIG (reference sequence). Trimming took 0 bases from V and 11 from J, leaving 13 bases between them. The CDR3 covers 12 residues. CDR3 sequence: CAWSVGQVWAFF. For the CDR3, the DNA is TGTGCCTGGAGTGTGGGTCAAGTTTGGGCTTTCTTT.

This chain joins TRBV9 and TRBJ2-2; 10 nucleotides align to TRBD2. Germline CDR1 and CDR2: SGDLS and YYNGEE. The CDR3 has 16 residues. Trimming at V came to 4 bases and at J to 5 bases, leaving 8 bases not matched to a gene. The CDR3 DNA is TGTGCCAGCAGCCCCCGGATAGCGGGGGGAACCGGGGAGCTGTTTTTT. Its translation is CASSPRIAGGTGELFF.

The rearrangement links TRBV7-9 to TRBJ2-3; D gene uncertain. The length of the CDR3 is 14 residues. V was clipped by 1 base and J by 2 bases, with 7 bases between them. Per germline, CDR1 SEHNR and CDR2 FQNEAQ (reference sequence). The CDR3 is CASSLGQVTDTQYF. The CDR3 coding sequence is TGTGCCAGCAGCTTAGGGCAGGTCACAGATACGCAGTATTTT.

The rearrangement uses TRBV4-1 and TRBJ1-2, with D perhaps matching TRBD1 (5 bases). The CDR3 is 16 residues long. The ends were cut back, 0 bases at V and 3 bases at J, with 14 bases in the middle. Germline values: CDR1 MGHRA, CDR2 YSYEKL. The CDR3, as DNA: TGCGCCAGCAGCCAAGATTTTCAGGGTGGGTACTATGGCTACACCTTC. Translation gives CASSQDFQGGYYGYTF.

DNA for the CDR3: TGTGCCAGCAGTTACAACCACAGGGGGAACACTGAAGCTTTCTTT. As protein: CASSYNHRGNTEAFF. This chain links TRBV6-5 with TRBJ1-1; 7 bases agree with TRBD1. CDR1 and CDR2 (germline): MNHEY, SVGAGI. The V segment lost 2 bases and the J segment 1 base; nucleotides outside the gene matches: 4. CDR3 length: 15 amino acids.

The rearrangement links TRBV23-1 to TRBJ2-5; the D gene is possibly TRBD1 (5 bases). TRBV23-1 is sorted into the ORF group, with uncertain function. This CDR3 contains 17 residues. The germline V and J ends were trimmed by 0 bases and 5 bases, with 19 bases remaining between them. DNA for the CDR3: TGCGCCAGCAGTCAATCCCCCGTGGGCAGGGTAAAGGAGACCCAGTACTTC. It yields the protein CASSQSPVGRVKETQYF.

V usage is TRBV4-1 and J usage is TRBJ1-5; D is unresolved. Germline CDR1 and CDR2: MGHRA and YSYEKL. The CDR3 contains 15 residues. V was trimmed by 0 bases and J by 7 bases, leaving 13 bases between them. The CDR3 region is CASSQDQVYRQPQHF. In DNA form, the CDR3 reads TGCGCCAGCAGCCAAGATCAAGTTTATCGGCAGCCCCAGCATTTT.

This clone was detected only a few times. Other DNA sequences in this sample translate to the same CDR3. This chain links TRBV9 with TRBJ1-6; 9 bases fit TRBD1. CDR1 and CDR2 from the germline V gene are SGDLS and YYNGEE. CDR3 length equals 14 residues. J lost 7 bases, V lost 2 bases, and 1 base had no gene match. CDR3 coding DNA: TGTGCCAGCAGCGTCGGACAGGGGAATTCACCCCTCCACTTT. Amino acids: CASSVGQGNSPLHF.

This chain joins TRBV5-1 and TRBJ1-1, with D possibly matching TRBD1 (6 bases). V was cut by 2 bases and J by 5 bases, with 16 bases left in between. The CDR3 loop spans 15 amino acids. Per germline, CDR1 SGHRS and CDR2 YFSETQ. CDR3 nucleotides: TGCGCCAGCAGCTTTTATGGGCCCAGGGGTACTGAAGCTTTCTTT. This sequence encodes CASSFYGPRGTEAFF.

The chain couples TRBV11-2 to TRBJ2-3; D unresolved. The V and J ends lost 5 bases and 2 bases respectively, with 14 bases between them. The CDR3 extends over 15 amino acids. The germline gives CDR1 SGHAT, CDR2 FQNNGV. This CDR3 is CASSLNGRVTDTQYF. The CDR3, as DNA: TGTGCCAGCAGCCTAAACGGACGGGTCACAGATACGCAGTATTTT.

The chain employs TRBV6-1 and TRBJ1-6; no firm D call. The V gene's germline CDR1 is MNHNS and CDR2 SASEGT. V was clipped by 0 bases and J by 9 bases, with 15 bases between them. This CDR3 has 16 amino acids. CDR3 sequence: CASSEAPPTSGSPLHF. The DNA of the CDR3 is TGTGCCAGCAGTGAAGCGCCGCCCACGTCGGGTTCACCCCTCCACTTT.

The chain is built from TRBV7-7 and TRBJ2-2, with D perhaps matching TRBD2 (5 bases). Looked up from germline, CDR1 is SSHAT and CDR2 is FNYEAQ (reference sequence). There are 17 residues in the CDR3. V lost 5 bases and J lost 5, with 21 bases in between. The CDR3 region is CASSPRTLLVPTGELFF. The CDR3 nucleotides are TGTGCCAGCAGCCCGCGGACTTTACTAGTACCTACCGGGGAGCTGTTTTTT. Filled out from reference TRBV7-7 and TRBJ2-2, the complete variable domain reads GAGVSQSPRYKVTKRGQDVTLRCDPISSHATLYWYQQALGQGPEFLTYFNYEAQPDKSGLPSDRFSAERPEGSISTLTIQRTEQRDSAMYRCASSPRTLLVPTGELFFGEGSRLTVL.

The genes are TRBV7-9 and TRBJ1-1; D is perhaps TRBD1 (6 bases). The V and J ends lost 1 base and 8 bases respectively, with 11 bases between them. The germline V gene encodes CDR1 SEHNR and CDR2 FQNEAQ (reference sequence). The CDR3 runs to 13 residues. The DNA of the CDR3 is TGTGCCAGCAGCTTAGAGGGGGGGGTCGAAGCTTTCTTT. Its translation is CASSLEGGVEAFF.

The chain employs TRBV27 and TRBJ2-7; D is unclear. Trimming took off 9 bases at V and 2 bases at J, with 17 bases between the two ends. Germline V gives CDR1 MNHEY, CDR2 SMNVEV (reference sequence). The CDR3 has 14 residues. This CDR3 is CASSFLAGAYEQYF. For the CDR3, the DNA is TGTGCCAGTTCTTTTTTGGCAGGAGCCTACGAGCAGTACTTC.